The rows below give T cell receptor beta chains drawn from one sample of a study of CD8 T cells in Susac syndrome. TCRdb itself ran the immunoSEQ multiplex PCR reads through MiXCR, one entry per CDR3 protein. The sample yields about 150,000 distinct CDR3 sequences, around 96% seen once. Sequenced material: CD8+ T cells from PBMCs. The receptors derive from a human donor with multiple sclerosis. Each CDR3 is given without its conserved first and last residue. Not every row has a clone size; where given, it reads once, few, many or a size class.

v_gene	abundance	j_gene	CDR3aa
TRBV3-1	-	TRBJ1-1	ASSPPREEGLFMNTEAF
TRBV7-8	-	TRBJ2-7	ASTPDRNLEQY
TRBV13	-	TRBJ2-4	ASSGPGGLAKNIQY
TRBV20-1	-	TRBJ2-4	SAADGTDKNIQY
TRBV30	once	TRBJ2-7	AWSSEDRYYEQY
TRBV30	-	TRBJ1-4	AWTPTGVGGEKLF
TRBV19	-	TRBJ2-2	ASSLSAGELF
TRBV9	-	TRBJ2-1	ASSVEDSSDEQF
TRBV9	-	TRBJ1-2	ASSGAGGYGYT
TRBV7-9	-	TRBJ2-7	ASSFSGYPYEQY
TRBV12-3/TRBV12-4	-	TRBJ2-5	ASTTSGGARETQY
TRBV20-1	-	TRBJ2-1	SASGGALEQF
TRBV20-1	-	TRBJ2-3	SAMGFDTQY
TRBV5-1	-	TRBJ2-1	ASSLARTGDDEQF
TRBV24-1	-	TRBJ1-1	ATIKGNTEAF
TRBV15	-	TRBJ1-4	ATSTGHSNEKLF
TRBV7-9	-	TRBJ1-2	ASSSRTSRESGYT
TRBV11-1	once	TRBJ1-2	ASSPGGDYYGYT
TRBV3-1	-	TRBJ1-2	ASSQDYDVRIYGYT
TRBV9	once	TRBJ1-2	ASCCTVLYGYT
TRBV6-4	-	TRBJ1-2	ASSDSGGKSYT
TRBV9	-	TRBJ1-5	ASSAGGRNQPQH
TRBV7-9	-	TRBJ1-2	ASSLSDRGEVGYGYT
TRBV7-9	-	TRBJ1-1	ASSLGGLTEAF
TRBV29-1	-	TRBJ1-2	SVAEVDANYGYT
TRBV9	-	TRBJ2-1	ASSENNNEQF